A selection of T cell receptor beta chains follows, all from one sample in a study of blood T cell repertoires in COVID-19. Sequenced by immunoSEQ multiplex PCR; TCRdb stores in-frame clones only, minus some. Of a few hundred thousand clones listed, 75% to 85% are singletons. The sample was PBMCs or T cells enriched from blood (not recorded which). Receptors originate from a man aged 25-45 years with acute COVID-19. Each CDR3 is given without its conserved first and last residue. Each record gives: V gene, clone size, D gene, J gene, CDR3 protein. The D gene is left open where the match is weak. The listing skips clone size in some rows; elsewhere it reads once, few, many or a size class.

TRBV3-1/TRBV3-2	.	.	TRBJ2-5	ASSLGGAGETQY
TRBV5-6	once	.	TRBJ2-1	ASSLDPRPTPYNEQF
TRBV2	.	TRBD2	TRBJ2-3	ASSARTSGESTQY
TRBV5-5	.	.	TRBJ1-3	ASSLVGNTIY
TRBV10-3	.	.	TRBJ2-2	AISDPTDPESTGELF
TRBV10-1	.	.	TRBJ1-2	ASSVRGPNYGYT
TRBV12-3/TRBV12-4	.	TRBD1	TRBJ2-2	ASSLITGAAVF
TRBV11-2	.	.	TRBJ2-5	ASSFPVVRETQY
TRBV5-1	.	.	TRBJ1-4	ASSLARLNNEKLF
TRBV19	.	TRBD1	TRBJ1-2	ASSIQTGGGYT
TRBV19	.	.	TRBJ1-6	ASRILAESSYNSPLH
TRBV3-1/TRBV3-2	.	.	TRBJ1-5	ASSQAGDSNQPQH
TRBV28	once	.	TRBJ1-2	ASSLSDPGVTGYT
TRBV20-1	.	TRBD2	TRBJ2-7	SPAGGYEQY
TRBV5-1	.	TRBD1	TRBJ1-3	ASSLGVRGAGQGYGNTIY
TRBV9	.	.	TRBJ2-3	ASSVLEPDTQY
TRBV7-6	.	TRBD1	TRBJ2-7	ASSYSDRVAHEQY
TRBV10-3	.	.	TRBJ1-2	AISTASGNYGYT
TRBV6-5	.	.	TRBJ1-4	ASSFLQGGAEKLF
TRBV5-1	.	TRBD2	TRBJ2-1	ASSPKGLAGYNEQF
TRBV21-1	.	.	TRBJ2-7	ASSKVAWTENDYEQY
TRBV29-1	few	.	TRBJ1-4	SVHRVEKLF
TRBV30	.	.	TRBJ1-4	AWFSQRDEKLF